The present T cell receptor beta chain was sequenced within a study of T cell responses to AZD1222 COVID-19 vaccine (TCRdb year 2021). For context, the study as a whole: TCR sequencing covered more than 230 trial participants: 200 to 220 given two doses of AZD1222 and 26 given two doses of MenACWY control vaccine. Enrollment into the trials was organized by age into subgroups of 18-55, 56-69 and 70-plus years, and those subgroups contained approximately 150, 30 and 60 TCR-sequenced participants, respectively. The paper as a whole reports these results and caveats: The vaccine-associated CD4 TCRs covered the entire spike protein, and the dominant responses fell in regions 160-218 and 743-854. Because no day 14 peak-response samples were available, repertoires were characterized only after the peak T cell response. After two AZD1222 doses, spike-specific TCR breadth and depth were significantly higher than at day 0 and than in MenACWY recipients. Conclusions about previously exposed vaccinees were limited because only six AZD1222 recipients were SARS-CoV-2 seropositive at baseline. Nearly half of unique spike-specific TCRs reportedly recognized epitopes outside regions mutated in the B.1.351 and B.1.1.7 variants. In the small 56-69-year group, the increase in depth fell short of significance, most likely because of low power. Participants were mostly white British and included more females than males, and it was suggested by the authors that clonal diversity may have been underestimated.

V loses 0 bases at its end and J loses 0 bases; junction bases beyond the gene matches: 13. CDR3 length: 19 amino acids, cysteine to phenylalanine. The read is trimmed to its CDR3 DNA, 57 bases read in frame from base 1. Per the germline V gene, SGHRS is the CDR1 and YFSETQ is the CDR2. Notes on this clone: Its cognate antigen has yet to be identified. Base-call qualities are not available, and no considerably larger clone is one nucleotide away.

The meaning of the sample's time point label: about 28 days (+/-7) after the second vaccine dose. AZD1222 recipients with second doses at about 4 weeks or about 12 weeks were pooled, because spike-specific TCR depth and breadth did not differ between schedules. Vaccinee samples came from UK trials COV001 and COV002, including a single-blind randomized controlled phase 2/3 trial of AZD1222 (ChAdOx1 nCoV-19) in healthy adults. Trial participant PBMC samples were collected at day 0 and day 28 after the second dose for TCRbeta chain sequencing. The CDR3 regions of human TCRbeta chains were subjected to immunosequencing. As for the authors' bioinformatics: TCRs in the repertoires were matched against a reference library of SARS-CoV-2-specific TCRs that had been generated with the MIRA antigen-specificity platform. Breadth was defined as the fraction of unique TCRs that were SARS-CoV-2-associated. Depth was defined as the fraction of total T cells that were SARS-CoV-2-associated. Using the MIRA data, each spike-specific TCR was assigned both to the spike region to which the TCR was reactive and to a CD4 or CD8 class. Log10-transformed breadth and depth values were compared by one-way ANOVA with Sidak's multiple comparisons tests. Not all clones reach the TCRdb copy of this immuneACCESS table, which keeps in-frame sequences only. Checked studies attribute under half of the gap to unresolved V genes and leave the rest unexplained. V, J and clone size derive from that table, while D and trimming were established from the DNA sequence. The table for this sample lists tens of thousands of clones; less than 95% of them were counted only once. The ten largest clonotypes hold about two fifths of the sample.

This TCR derives from an adult who received the AZD1222 COVID-19 vaccine. Sequencing used peripheral blood, obtained 28 days after the second AZD1222 dose. The chain uses TRBV5-1 and TRBJ1-1, with TRBD1 matching 8 junction bases. The CDR3 region reads CASSLAGLPRTGLNTEAFF. DNA sequence: TGCGCCAGCAGCTTGGCCGGTCTCCCCCGGACAGGGTTGAACACTGAAGCTTTCTTT.